This note documents a single TCR beta chain sequence. The data were obtained in a study of control samples from healthy donors and cancer patients. The repertoire was sequenced with immunoSEQ multiplex PCR; TCRdb's copy has only in-frame clones and lacks some. Counted here are about 69,000 clones, approximately 84% occurring once; the ten biggest clones make up approximately 2.8%. CDR1 and CDR2 (germline): SGHVS, FQNEAQ. With 5 bases clipped from V and 0 bases from J, the junction kept 10 bases outside the gene matches. The CDR3 has 20 residues. The receptor was derived from a woman aged 45-60 years with lung cancer. Sequenced material: PBMCs. This chain connects TRBV7-8 to TRBJ2-1; the match to TRBD2 covers 16 bases. The CDR3 coding sequence is TGTGCCAGCAGCCGTACGGGACTAGCGGGGGGGCTGAGCTCCTACAATGAGCAGTTCTTC. Translating it yields CASSRTGLAGGLSSYNEQFF.